The 19 T cell receptor beta chains in this list originate from one sample, sequenced in a study of human T cells and chemical hapten exposure. Time point in this sample: patch test 3, about 24 weeks after DPC sensitization. Regarding treatment: therapeutic diphenylcyclopropenone sensitization with weekly scalp DPC. MiXCR, run by TCRdb on the RACE reads, gives a single entry per CDR3 protein. Among some 90,000 distinct CDR3 sequences, approximately 10% were seen once, and the ten largest hold more than 0.85%. This specimen consisted of whole blood, obtained in connection with sensitization to the hapten diphenylcyclopropenone (DPC). Source of these receptors: a woman in her twenties or thirties with alopecia areata. Some clones in this sample may be carry-over from other donors' samples.

The gene calls are TRBV19 and TRBJ2-4; D is ambiguous. There are 14 residues in the CDR3. The V end lost 8 bases, the J end lost 0 bases, and 11 bases lay between the germline ends. Germline V gene data show CDR1 as LNHDA and CDR2 as SQIVND (reference sequence). CDR3 DNA sequence: TGTGCCAGTCGCTCGACGGTAGCCAAAAACATTCAGTACTTC. Protein: CASRSTVAKNIQYF.

This clonotype was seen repeatedly, ten times or more. The chain uses TRBV11-2 and TRBJ2-1; 8 positions match TRBD1. J was trimmed by 4 bases and V by 5 bases; bases with no gene match: 7. The length of the CDR3 is 15 residues. The germline gives CDR1 SGHAT, CDR2 FQNNGV. CDR3 sequence (DNA): TGTGCCAGCAGCCACCGGGACAGGTATTACAATGAGCAGTTCTTC. Its translation is CASSHRDRYYNEQFF.

The rearrangement joins TRBV18 to TRBJ2-3; 10 bases agree with TRBD1. Per germline, CDR1 KGHSH and CDR2 LQKENI. V dropped 6 bases and J dropped 0; count of bases not matched to a gene: 15. The CDR3 sequence is 19 residues long. This CDR3 is CASSPTLQTGGTSTDTQYF. The CDR3 nucleotides are TGTGCCAGCTCCCCAACTCTCCAGACAGGGGGCACTAGCACAGATACGCAGTATTTT.

This clonotype appeared many times. This chain joins TRBV4-2 and TRBJ2-1; D ambiguous. The CDR3 covers 14 residues. Per the germline V gene, CDR1 is LGHNA and CDR2 is YNFKEQ. Trimming cost V 8 bases and J 3 bases, with 14 bases left between them. The CDR3, as DNA: TGTGCCAGCTCCCCCGGCGCGGACTACAATGAGCAGTTCTTC. Its translation: CASSPGADYNEQFF.

This clonotype has more than one count but fewer than ten. V gene TRBV28 combines with J gene TRBJ2-1; 11 bases align to TRBD2. This CDR3 is built from 15 residues. The V and J ends lost 5 bases and 5 bases, in that order; junction bases with no gene match: 5. Germline assignment: CDR1 MDHEN and CDR2 SYDVKM. The CDR3 here is CASSPSGRKNNEQFF. The CDR3 nucleotides are TGTGCCAGCAGTCCTAGCGGGAGGAAGAACAATGAGCAGTTCTTC.

This clonotype was seen at least ten times. The V and J genes are TRBV29-1 and TRBJ1-3; D is unclear. CDR1 and CDR2 (germline): SQVTM, ANQGSEA. The CDR3 consists of 13 residues. Trimming took off 4 bases at V and 0 bases at J, with 7 bases between the two ends. CDR3: CSVVPNSGNTIYF. Written as DNA, the CDR3 is TGCAGCGTTGTTCCGAACTCTGGAAACACCATATATTTT.

This clonotype was observed at least ten times. The V gene is TRBV4-3, the J gene TRBJ2-2; 9 bases agree with TRBD1. Germline V gives CDR1 LGHNA, CDR2 YSLEER. J lost 6 bases, V lost 1 base, and 6 bases had no gene match. This CDR3 has 16 amino acids. The CDR3 region has the DNA TGCGCCAGCAGCCAAGGACAGGGGGGAAGCGCCGGGGAGCTGTTTTTT. This encodes CASSQGQGGSAGELFF.

The sample holds many counts of this clonotype. The gene calls are TRBV3-1 and TRBJ2-1, with a weak D call TRBD2 (5 bases). The CDR3 loop spans 11 amino acids. Germline V gene data show CDR1 as LGHDT and CDR2 as YNNKEL (reference sequence). Trimming removed 10 bases from V and 4 bases from J, with 8 bases in between. The CDR3, as DNA: TGTGCCACCCGGGGATACAATGAGCAGTTCTTC. Translation gives CATRGYNEQFF.

There are many counts of this clonotype. The V and J genes are TRBV7-3 and TRBJ2-3; D possibly corresponds to TRBD2 (6 bases). V was trimmed by 5 bases and J by 6 bases, leaving 18 bases between them. Germline CDR1 is SGHTA and CDR2 is FQGTGA. The CDR3 is 15 amino acids. CDR3 in DNA: TGTGCCAGCAGCGAGTCGGCGGGATGGCGGGATACGCAGTATTTT. Translation gives CASSESAGWRDTQYF.

This clonotype was seen at least ten times. The chain employs TRBV20-1 and TRBJ1-1; weak D call: TRBD1 (5 bases). V lost 6 bases and J 4 bases, leaving 15 bases between the germline ends. Per germline, CDR1 DFQATT and CDR2 SNEGSKA (reference sequence). The CDR3 totals 13 residues. For the CDR3, the DNA is TGCAGTGCCTTCCCAGGGCTAGGCACTGAAGCTTTCTTT. Amino acid sequence: CSAFPGLGTEAFF.

Only a few counts were recorded for this clonotype. The chain recombines TRBV7-2 with TRBJ2-3, with 9 positions matching TRBD2. The CDR3 runs 14 residues. With V trimmed by 4 bases and J by 4 bases, 3 bases remained unmatched. Germline lookup yields CDR1 SGHTA and CDR2 FQGNSA. CDR3 amino acids: CASSSSSGADTQYF. The CDR3, as DNA: TGTGCCAGCAGCTCTTCTAGCGGGGCAGATACGCAGTATTTT.

This clonotype was seen only a few times. This chain links TRBV14 with TRBJ1-1, with D tentatively TRBD1 (6 bases). Trimming stripped 0 bases from V and 2 bases from J, with 16 bases between. Germline CDR1 and CDR2: SGHDN and FVKESK. The CDR3 totals 17 residues. CDR3 sequence reads: CASSQDYGTQINTEAFF. In DNA form, the CDR3 reads TGTGCCAGCAGCCAAGATTATGGGACACAGATTAACACTGAAGCTTTCTTT.

This clonotype was observed at least ten times. V and J are TRBV28 and TRBJ1-2; TRBD1 aligns across 7 bases. The V and J ends lost 5 bases and 4 bases, in that order; junction bases with no gene match: 10. From germline, CDR1 is MDHEN and CDR2 SYDVKM. This CDR3 comprises 15 residues. CDR3 DNA: TGTGCCAGCAGTCCAATGGGACAGACCCCCTATGGCTACACCTTC. Residues: CASSPMGQTPYGYTF.

The V and J genes are TRBV6-6 and TRBJ1-5; D uncertain. This CDR3 spans 14 amino acids. V was clipped by 3 bases and J by 5 bases, with 11 bases between them. CDR1 is MNHNY and CDR2 is SVGAGI in the germline V gene (reference sequence). The CDR3 sequence is CASSYEVPYQPQHF. The CDR3 bases are TGTGCCAGCAGTTATGAAGTACCCTATCAGCCCCAGCATTTT.

The CDR3 DNA reads TGTGCCAGCAGTCTTAGCGGGATCAGATCCGGGGAGCTGTTTTTT. Its translation: CASSLSGIRSGELFF. The chain carries TRBV7-9 and TRBJ2-2; 8 bases fit TRBD2. Germline CDR1 is SEHNR and CDR2 is FQNEAQ (reference sequence). The CDR3 has 15 residues. V lost 6 bases, J lost 6 bases, and 9 bases stayed unmatched.

CDR3 bases: TGCAGCGTCCGCCGGGGGGCCCAAGAGACCCAGTACTTC. Translating it yields CSVRRGAQETQYF. V usage is TRBV29-1 and J usage is TRBJ2-5; D might be TRBD2 (7 bases). Trimming removed 6 bases at V and 1 base at J, with 12 bases between. Germline V CDR1 and CDR2: SQVTM, ANQGSEA. The CDR3 sequence is 13 residues long. Using reference TRBV29-1 and TRBJ2-5 for the parts outside the CDR3, the full variable domain is SAVISQKPSRDICQRGTSLTIQCQVDSQVTMMFWYRQQPGQSLTLIATANQGSEATYESGFVIDKFPISRPNLTFSTLTVSNMSPEDSSIYLCSVRRGAQETQYFGPGTRLLVL.

This clonotype occurred a few times. The chain combines TRBV5-6 with TRBJ1-5; D unresolved. Between the trimmed V and J ends, which lost 0 bases and 7 bases, there was a span of 5 bases. CDR3 length equals 12 residues. The germline gives CDR1 SGHDT, CDR2 YYEEEE. CDR3 residues: CASSLDGQPQHF. In DNA, the CDR3 is TGTGCCAGCAGCTTGGATGGCCAGCCCCAGCATTTT.

The chain links TRBV11-2 to TRBJ1-6; D remains ambiguous. Trimming shortened V by 2 bases and J by 7 bases, and 3 bases separated the two germline ends. Germline CDR1 is SGHAT and CDR2 is FQNNGV. This CDR3 is 12 amino acids long. This chain's CDR3 is CASSLWNSPLHF. In DNA form, the CDR3 reads TGTGCCAGCAGCTTATGGAATTCACCCCTCCACTTT.

This clonotype was found many times. The chain employs TRBV12-3 or TRBV12-4 and TRBJ2-1; 11 bases line up with TRBD2. V shed 6 bases and J 3 bases; nucleotides not matched to a gene: 4. The CDR3 is 15 amino acids. In DNA, the CDR3 is TGTGCCAGCAGGCCCGGGACTAGCGGCTACAATGAGCAGTTCTTC. Amino acids: CASRPGTSGYNEQFF.